These 14 T cell receptor beta chains share one sample of origin, sequenced in a study of blood T cells in healthy people across ages. Sample-barcoded 5' priming and a J-beta primer mix drove a second PCR of about 6 to 12 cycles. TCRdb fed the 5' RACE reads into MiXCR, producing one record per CDR3 protein. The sample lists about 1,600,000 distinct CDR3 sequences, roughly 45% occurring once. The specimen sequenced was blood. These receptors were obtained from a woman between 18 and 29 years old in good health.

This chain joins TRBV6-1 and TRBJ2-5; TRBD1 is a possible D gene (6 bases). Germline V gene data show CDR1 as MNHNS and CDR2 as SASEGT. Between the trimmed V and J ends, which lost 6 bases and 7 bases, there was a span of 15 bases. The CDR3 is made up of 13 amino acids. In DNA form, the CDR3 reads TGTGCCAGCAGGATTACAGGGACGGGGACCCAGTACTTC. Protein product: CASRITGTGTQYF.

The V and J genes are TRBV27 and TRBJ1-2, with a tentative D call TRBD1 (5 bases). The length of the CDR3 is 16 residues. Germline V lookup: CDR1 MNHEY, CDR2 SMNVEV (reference sequence). V was clipped by 0 bases and J by 3 bases, with 14 bases between them. This chain's CDR3 is CASSLSRAGNDYGYTF. As DNA, the CDR3 is TGTGCCAGCAGTTTATCGAGGGCAGGGAATGACTATGGCTACACCTTC.

The chain has TRBV6-6 and TRBJ2-7; 7 bases are a match to TRBD1. The CDR3 contains 15 residues. V trimming: 0 bases; J trimming: 3 bases; junction bases outside the gene matches: 5. Germline V gives CDR1 MNHNY, CDR2 SVGAGI (reference sequence). For the CDR3, the DNA is TGTGCCAGCAGTTACTCCGAACAGGGGTTCTACGAGCAGTACTTC. Translating gives CASSYSEQGFYEQYF.

The chain combines TRBV27 with TRBJ2-2, with 10 nucleotides matching TRBD1. This CDR3 comprises 15 residues. V dropped 6 bases and J dropped 3; count of bases not matched to a gene: 4. Per germline, CDR1 MNHEY and CDR2 SMNVEV (reference sequence). CDR3 amino acids: CASRTGGDYTGELFF. DNA of the CDR3: TGTGCCAGCAGGACAGGGGGCGACTACACCGGGGAGCTGTTTTTT.

This clonotype was found a few times. CDR3 region: CASSLAPFSGANVLTF. The CDR3 DNA is TGTGCCAGCAGTTTAGCGCCCTTCTCTGGGGCCAACGTCCTGACTTTC. This sequence joins TRBV12-3 or TRBV12-4 and TRBJ2-6; no reliable D call. The V end was cut by 0 bases, the J end by 0 bases, with 6 bases between. The CDR3 contains 16 residues.

The rearrangement links TRBV2 to TRBJ2-7; 8 nucleotides match TRBD2. This CDR3 has 14 amino acids. Germline lookup yields CDR1 SNHLY and CDR2 FYNNEI. Trimming took 6 bases from V and 7 from J; bases not matched to a gene: 11. The CDR3 bases are TGTGCCAGCAGGGACTACGCGGGGGGAAATGAGCAGTACTTC. It specifies CASRDYAGGNEQYF.

The CDR3 sequence is CASSPWADEQFF. The DNA of the CDR3 is TGTGCCAGCAGTCCCTGGGCCGATGAGCAGTTCTTC. The V and J genes are TRBV2 and TRBJ2-1; D is ambiguous. Per germline, CDR1 SNHLY and CDR2 FYNNEI. Trimming removed 5 bases at V and 8 bases at J, with 10 bases between. CDR3 length: 12 residues.

The chain is built from TRBV7-3 and TRBJ2-3, with TRBD1 as a possible D gene (6 bases). The V end was cut by 6 bases, the J end by 2 bases, with 18 bases between. The CDR3 totals 16 residues. CDR1 and CDR2 (germline): SGHTA, FQGTGA. CDR3 DNA sequence: TGTGCCAGCAGTTACGGGACAATCCTTTCCACAGATACGCAGTATTTT. This translates into CASSYGTILSTDTQYF.

V is TRBV5-5 and J is TRBJ2-3; 7 nucleotides match TRBD2. V dropped 6 bases and J dropped 4; count of bases not matched to a gene: 8. This CDR3 region has 14 residues. Germline CDR1 is SGHKS and CDR2 is YYEKEE (reference sequence). DNA of the CDR3: TGTGCCAGCATGTTGCGGGGGATCCCAGATACGCAGTATTTT. This translates into CASMLRGIPDTQYF.

The J gene is TRBJ2-1, the V gene TRBV7-9; TRBD2 is a possible D gene (5 bases). Trimming took off 4 bases at V and 5 bases at J, with 12 bases between the two ends. Per the germline V gene, CDR1 is SEHNR and CDR2 is FQNEAQ (reference sequence). The CDR3 has 14 amino acids. This CDR3 is CASSWSAGDNEQFF. The CDR3 DNA reads as TGTGCCAGCAGCTGGAGTGCGGGCGACAATGAGCAGTTCTTC.

This clonotype was recorded a few times. V gene TRBV20-1 combines with J gene TRBJ2-5; D is unclear. The V gene's germline CDR1 is DFQATT and CDR2 SNEGSKA (reference sequence). Between the trimmed V and J ends, which lost 2 bases and 1 base, there was a span of 8 bases. This CDR3 is built from 13 residues. The CDR3 is CSARLILQETQYF. In nucleotides, the CDR3 is TGCAGTGCTAGACTAATCCTCCAAGAGACCCAGTACTTC.

Many counts were recorded for this clonotype. The chain has TRBV4-2 and TRBJ2-1; D may be TRBD1 or TRBD2 (5 bases each). Germline CDR1 LGHNA, CDR2 YNFKEQ. Trimming shortened V by 5 bases and J by 2 bases, and 10 bases separated the two germline ends. This CDR3 is built from 14 residues. This CDR3 reads CASSVTGPYNEQFF. The CDR3 DNA sequence: TGTGCCAGCAGCGTGACGGGGCCCTACAATGAGCAGTTCTTC.

The chain joins TRBV12-3 or TRBV12-4 to TRBJ1-1, with TRBD1 as a possible D gene (6 bases). V dropped 5 bases and J dropped 3 bases, with 13 bases sitting between them. CDR3 length: 14 amino acids. In DNA form, the CDR3 reads TGTGCCAGCAGTGGAACAGGACAGTACACTGAAGCTTTCTTT. It is translated as CASSGTGQYTEAFF.

The chain joins TRBV19 to TRBJ1-2; a possible D gene is TRBD1 (5 bases). CDR1 is LNHDA, CDR2 SQIVND, per germline (reference sequence). Trimming removed 10 bases from V and 8 bases from J, with 17 bases in between. There are 12 residues in the CDR3. The CDR3 sequence: CAIHSGHEGYTF. CDR3 DNA: TGTGCCATTCATTCAGGACACGAGGGCTACACCTTC.